Listed here are 15 T cell receptor beta chains from one sample, sequenced in a study of blood T cell repertoires in COVID-19. Some clones are missing from TCRdb's copy, which holds only in-frame ones; the method was immunoSEQ multiplex PCR. The data contain about 110,000 clones, 71% of them singletons. The specimen was peripheral blood. These receptors all stem from a human donor with acute or convalescent COVID-19. The donor label of this sample is uncertain.

This clone has just one count. The J gene is TRBJ1-2, the V gene TRBV18; D not resolved. Germline V gene data show CDR1 as KGHSH and CDR2 as LQKENI. V gave up 3 bases and J gave up 3 bases, with 8 bases separating them. The CDR3 is 13 residues long. CDR3 nucleotide sequence: TGTGCCAGCTCACCGGCTCTTGACTATGGCTACACCTTC. This translates into CASSPALDYGYTF.

The rearrangement joins TRBV9 to TRBJ2-2, with a tentative D call TRBD1 (6 bases). V was pared by 0 bases and J by 2 bases, with 8 bases between. The CDR3 has 15 amino acids. Per germline, CDR1 SGDLS and CDR2 YYNGEE. The CDR3 DNA sequence: TGTGCCAGCAGCGTAGAGGGACAAAACACCGGGGAGCTGTTTTTT. Translated, it gives CASSVEGQNTGELFF. The full variable domain, with the rest looked up from reference TRBV9 and TRBJ2-2, is DSGVTQTPKHLITATGQRVTLRCSPRSGDLSVYWYQQSLDQGLQFLIQYYNGEERAKGNILERFSAQQFPDLHSELNLSSLELGDSALYFCASSVEGQNTGELFFGEGSRLTVL.

The table lists this clone with a count of one. This chain joins TRBV3-1 (or the pseudogene TRBV3-2) and TRBJ1-6; D gene unclear. Germline loops: CDR1 LGHDT, CDR2 YNNKEL (reference sequence). Trimming took 3 bases from V and 9 from J, leaving 12 bases between them. This CDR3 is 14 amino acids long. CDR3 sequence reads: CASSQNGRSSPLHF. CDR3 bases: TGTGCCAGCAGCCAGAACGGGAGGAGTTCACCCCTCCACTTT.

This chain's CDR3 is CASSYQRGALNEQFF. Written as DNA, the CDR3 is TGTGCCAGCAGCTATCAGCGGGGGGCCCTCAATGAGCAGTTCTTC. The chain uses TRBV7-3 and TRBJ2-1; the match to TRBD2 covers 9 bases. Germline values: CDR1 SGHTA, CDR2 FQGTGA. The CDR3 is made up of 15 amino acids. V shed 4 bases, J shed 6 bases, and the junction held 7 bases outside the gene matches.

This chain joins TRBV29-1 and TRBJ2-2; 7 bases agree with TRBD1. The germline gives CDR1 SQVTM, CDR2 ANQGSEA. The CDR3 is made up of 13 amino acids. J was trimmed by 6 bases and V by 7 bases; bases with no gene match: 8. CDR3 sequence reads: CSAPGTVSGELFF. Written as DNA, the CDR3 is TGCAGCGCCCCCGGGACAGTATCCGGGGAGCTGTTTTTT.

The chain employs TRBV19 and TRBJ2-3; 9 bases align to TRBD1. Trimming cost V 5 bases and J 2 bases; bases outside gene matches: 2. The germline V gene has CDR1 LNHDA and CDR2 SQIVND (reference sequence). The CDR3 loop spans 14 amino acids. The CDR3 sequence is CASSWDRVTDTQYF. CDR3 sequence (DNA): TGTGCCAGTAGTTGGGACAGGGTCACAGATACGCAGTATTTT. Full variable domain (rest looked up from reference TRBV19 and TRBJ2-3): DGGITQSPKYLFRKEGQNVTLSCEQNLNHDAMYWYRQDPGQGLRLIYYSQIVNDFQKGDIAEGYSVSREKKESFPLTVTSAQKNPTAFYLCASSWDRVTDTQYFGPGTRLTVL.

The CDR3 bases are TGTGCCAGCAGCATGGACAGGGGGCTACCAGAGACCCAGTACTTC. Translation: CASSMDRGLPETQYF. The rearrangement links TRBV28 to TRBJ2-5; 11 bases fit TRBD1. V lost 6 bases and J lost 4; bases outside the gene matches: 7. The V gene's germline CDR1 is MDHEN and CDR2 SYDVKM. The CDR3 consists of 15 residues.

The rearrangement links TRBV29-1 to TRBJ1-1; tentative D call: TRBD1 (5 bases). The CDR3 covers 12 residues. V was trimmed by 6 bases and J by 7 bases, leaving 15 bases between them. The germline gives CDR1 SQVTM, CDR2 ANQGSEA. CDR3 bases: TGCAGCGTGGGGGGGGGAAGTTTTGAAGCTTTCTTT. Translation gives CSVGGGSFEAFF.

The genes are TRBV19 and TRBJ1-5; a possible D gene is TRBD1 (5 bases). The CDR3 loop spans 15 amino acids. CDR1 LNHDA and CDR2 SQIVND come from the germline V gene (reference sequence). The V and J ends lost 5 bases and 4 bases respectively, with 15 bases between them. CDR3 bases: TGTGCCAGTAGTCTCGGGGGGGGGTGGAATCAGCCCCAGCATTTT. Its protein product is CASSLGGGWNQPQHF.

This chain joins TRBV5-1 and TRBJ2-7; 9 nucleotides match TRBD1. The CDR3 is made up of 15 amino acids. Germline loops: CDR1 SGHRS, CDR2 YFSETQ. V trimming: 0 bases; J trimming: 3 bases; junction bases outside the gene matches: 4. CDR3 region: CASSLGTGGIYEQYF. Written as DNA, the CDR3 is TGCGCCAGCAGCTTGGGCACAGGGGGCATCTACGAGCAGTACTTC.

The rearrangement links TRBV5-1 to TRBJ2-3; D gene ambiguous. The CDR3 runs to 16 residues. V was clipped by 1 base and J by 0 bases, with 12 bases between them. CDR1 and CDR2 (germline): SGHRS, YFSETQ. CDR3 sequence (DNA): TGCGCCAGCAGCTTGCAAGGTGCGGCTAGCACAGATACGCAGTATTTT. Translation: CASSLQGAASTDTQYF.

This chain links TRBV5-1 with TRBJ1-6; 7 bases map to TRBD1. Germline CDR1 reads SGHRS; CDR2 reads YFSETQ. The V gene end was trimmed by 1 base and the J gene end by 3 bases; junction bases not matched to a gene: 1. The CDR3 is made up of 15 amino acids. The CDR3 DNA follows: TGCGCCAGCAGCTTGCAGGGGGTCTATAATTCACCCCTCCACTTT. Residues: CASSLQGVYNSPLHF.

The chain links TRBV24-1 to TRBJ1-2; no clear D gene. The V end lost 2 bases, the J end lost 5 bases, and 8 bases lay between the germline ends. There are 13 residues in the CDR3. Germline V gene lookup returns CDR1 KGHDR and CDR2 SFDVKD. CDR3 amino acids: CATSDSLTYGYTF. The CDR3 nucleotides read TGTGCCACCAGTGATTCCCTAACTTATGGCTACACCTTC.

This clone has only one observation. The chain couples TRBV6-5 to TRBJ2-5, with D unresolved. In germline, CDR1 is MNHEY, CDR2 SVGAGI. Trimming left V 4 bases short and J 4 bases short, with 7 bases between. The CDR3 length is 12 residues. The CDR3 nucleotides read TGTGCCAGCAGTTCTCTCGGAGAGACCCAGTACTTC. Amino acid sequence: CASSSLGETQYF.

The chain combines TRBV7-2 with TRBJ1-5; 7 bases are a match to TRBD1. The CDR3 has 13 amino acids. Germline V gene sequence: CDR1 SGHTA, CDR2 FQGNSA. V lost 5 bases to trimming and J lost 9 bases; unmatched junction nucleotides: 7. The CDR3 coding sequence is TGTGCCAGCAGCGGACACAGGGGCCGGCCCCAGCATTTT. Protein product: CASSGHRGRPQHF.